Listed here are 24 T cell receptor beta chains from one sample, sequenced in a study of response to subunit inactivated influenza vaccine. A single record per CDR3 protein comes from TCRdb applying MiXCR to the RT-PCR reads. The sample shows over 150,000 distinct CDR3 sequences, around 15% of them seen only once. This specimen was CD8+ T cells sorted from PBMCs, taken more than 4 days after vaccination. These receptor sequences come from a man in his fifties or sixties who received an inactivated influenza vaccine.

This sequence joins TRBV20-1 and TRBJ2-7; D gene uncertain. In germline, CDR1 is DFQATT, CDR2 SNEGSKA (reference sequence). Trimming shortened V by 1 base and J by 2 bases, and 9 bases separated the two germline ends. The CDR3 runs 13 residues. CDR3 coding DNA: TGCAGTGCTAGAGTACCGAGTACCTACGAGCAGTACTTC. It translates to CSARVPSTYEQYF.

The rearrangement uses TRBV28 and TRBJ2-3; the match to TRBD2 covers 13 bases. CDR3 size: 17 residues. Germline CDR1 MDHEN, CDR2 SYDVKM. V trimming: 3 bases; J trimming: 2 bases; junction bases outside the gene matches: 5. CDR3 coding DNA: TGTGCCAGCAGTTTTCCACTAGCGGGAGGGCCCACAGATACGCAGTATTTT. Residues: CASSFPLAGGPTDTQYF.

In this sample, this clonotype turned up a few times. The chain recombines TRBV11-2 with TRBJ2-7, with 9 bases that match TRBD2. Germline CDR1 is SGHAT and CDR2 is FQNNGV. The ends lost 0 bases at V and 0 bases at J; junction bases unmatched: 12. The CDR3 covers 19 residues. CDR3 sequence reads: CASSLEIQLAGHSSYEQYF. The DNA for the CDR3 is TGTGCCAGCAGCTTAGAAATTCAGCTAGCGGGACACAGCTCCTACGAGCAGTACTTC.

This clonotype was seen a single time. The chain uses TRBV19 and TRBJ1-5; D gene uncertain. V was clipped by 3 bases and J by 0 bases, with 9 bases between them. Germline assignment: CDR1 LNHDA and CDR2 SQIVND (reference sequence). The CDR3 has 15 residues. CDR3 loop: CASSMAGFSNQPQHF. The CDR3 nucleotides are TGTGCCAGTAGTATGGCGGGATTTAGCAATCAGCCCCAGCATTTT.

There are a few counts of this clonotype. The rearrangement links TRBV6-1 to TRBJ2-1; weak D call: TRBD1 (6 bases). V was trimmed by 2 bases and J by 5 bases, leaving 10 bases between them. There are 14 residues in the CDR3. CDR1 and CDR2 (germline): MNHNS, SASEGT. The DNA for the CDR3 is TGTGCCAGCAGTGAAATCAGGGGCGACAATGAGCAGTTCTTC. Its translation is CASSEIRGDNEQFF.

The chain combines TRBV12-3 or TRBV12-4 with TRBJ2-1; D not certain. The CDR3 loop spans 13 amino acids. V lost 6 bases and J lost 7, with 13 bases in between. In DNA form, the CDR3 reads TGTGCCAGCAGCCCATTCACTGCTAATGAGCAGTTCTTC. It yields the protein CASSPFTANEQFF.

This clonotype turned up a few times. This chain links TRBV29-1 with TRBJ2-7, with D tentatively TRBD1 or TRBD2 (5 bases each). V was cut by 4 bases and J by 4 bases, with 14 bases left in between. Germline CDR1 and CDR2: SQVTM and ANQGSEA. This CDR3 region has 13 residues. The CDR3, as DNA: TGCAGCGTTGTCGATCGGGACCAATACGAGCAGTACTTC. As protein: CSVVDRDQYEQYF.

The rearrangement joins TRBV7-2 to TRBJ2-1; weak D call: TRBD2 (6 bases). The germline gives CDR1 SGHTA, CDR2 FQGNSA. Trimming took off 1 base at V and 4 bases at J, with 8 bases between the two ends. This CDR3 has 14 residues. CDR3: CASSLGTIYNEQFF. The DNA for the CDR3 is TGTGCCAGCAGCTTAGGGACTATATACAATGAGCAGTTCTTC.

The chain combines TRBV27 with TRBJ2-2; D perhaps matches TRBD2 (6 bases). The CDR3 has 14 residues. Germline CDR1 is MNHEY and CDR2 is SMNVEV (reference sequence). The ends were cut back, 1 base at V and 6 bases at J, with 9 bases in the middle. CDR3 loop: CASSLLSGAGELFF. The CDR3 bases are TGTGCCAGCAGTTTATTGTCGGGAGCCGGGGAGCTGTTTTTT.

This clonotype was counted only a few times. This rearrangement joins TRBV9 to TRBJ2-2; D unclear. This CDR3 contains 13 residues. Germline V gene data show CDR1 as SGDLS and CDR2 as YYNGEE. Trimming took off 3 bases at V and 1 base at J, with 4 bases between the two ends. For the CDR3, the DNA is TGTGCCAGCAGCGCCCAGAACACCGGGGAGCTGTTTTTT. It specifies CASSAQNTGELFF.

The CDR3 is CASSLWTSENEQFF. The DNA for the CDR3 is TGTGCCAGCAGCTTATGGACTAGCGAGAATGAGCAGTTCTTC. V usage is TRBV7-9 and J usage is TRBJ2-1; TRBD2 agrees at 9 bases. The CDR3 extends over 14 amino acids. Germline CDR1 SEHNR, CDR2 FQNEAQ (reference sequence). Trimming took 2 bases from V and 7 from J; bases not matched to a gene: 3.

This clonotype was picked up a small number of times. CDR3 in amino acids: CASSPSNRVGTDTQYF. The CDR3 nucleotides are TGTGCCAGCAGCCCCTCGAATAGGGTGGGGACAGATACGCAGTATTTT. The chain is built from TRBV13 and TRBJ2-3; D not certain. The CDR3 runs 16 residues. The V gene lost 5 bases and the J gene lost 3 bases, with 18 bases spanning the gap. Germline assignment: CDR1 PRHDT and CDR2 FYEKMQ (reference sequence).

This clonotype has a count of ten or more. This rearrangement joins TRBV7-2 to TRBJ1-4; no clear D gene. This CDR3 region has 17 residues. Germline CDR1 SGHTA, CDR2 FQGNSA. V was pared by 0 bases and J by 6 bases, with 17 bases between. CDR3 bases: TGTGCCAGCAGCTTAGCATTTACCCGCGACATCGATGAAAAACTGTTTTTT. Translation: CASSLAFTRDIDEKLFF.

This clonotype was seen a few times. Here the CDR3 DNA reads TGTGCCAGCAGCCAAATTTTGGCGGGAGGTGCAGATACGCAGTATTTT. As protein: CASSQILAGGADTQYF. The chain uses TRBV7-6 and TRBJ2-3, with 8 bases matching TRBD2. Germline lookup yields CDR1 SGHVS and CDR2 FNYEAQ. The CDR3 has 16 residues. The V and J ends lost 5 bases and 4 bases, in that order; junction bases with no gene match: 11.

This clonotype was seen a handful of times. The CDR3 DNA follows: TGCGCCAGCAGCCAAGACCCCGGGACAGGGGCATACAATGAGCAGTTCTTC. The encoded protein is CASSQDPGTGAYNEQFF. The V and J genes are TRBV4-3 and TRBJ2-1, with 10 bases lining up with TRBD1. The CDR3 sequence is 17 residues long. Trimming removed 0 bases from V and 4 bases from J; junction bases left unmatched: 6. In germline, CDR1 is LGHNA, CDR2 YSLEER.

This clonotype was seen a handful of times. The chain joins TRBV19 to TRBJ2-7; 7 bases map to TRBD1. The J segment lost 4 bases and the V segment lost 3 bases, leaving 6 bases of the junction unmatched. This CDR3 has 14 residues. Germline V lookup: CDR1 LNHDA, CDR2 SQIVND (reference sequence). This chain's CDR3 is CASSMTGLPYEQYF. As DNA, the CDR3 is TGTGCCAGTAGTATGACAGGGCTGCCGTACGAGCAGTACTTC. Combining the CDR3 with reference TRBV19 and TRBJ2-7 gives the whole variable domain DGGITQSPKYLFRKEGQNVTLSCEQNLNHDAMYWYRQDPGQGLRLIYYSQIVNDFQKGDIAEGYSVSREKKESFPLTVTSAQKNPTAFYLCASSMTGLPYEQYFGPGTRLTVT.

The V and J genes are TRBV28 and TRBJ2-5; the match to TRBD1 covers 7 bases. The CDR3 totals 14 residues. With 5 bases clipped from V and 2 bases from J, the junction kept 5 bases outside the gene matches. Germline CDR1 and CDR2: MDHEN and SYDVKM. The CDR3 is CASSLDRPQETQYF. The CDR3 DNA follows: TGTGCCAGCAGTCTGGACAGGCCACAAGAGACCCAGTACTTC.

The chain employs TRBV28 and TRBJ2-1, with 10 bases identical to TRBD1. This CDR3 has 16 residues. With V trimmed by 6 bases and J by 4 bases, 9 bases remained unmatched. Germline CDR1 reads MDHEN; CDR2 reads SYDVKM. The CDR3 reads CASRKSGTGAYNEQFF. CDR3 sequence (DNA): TGTGCCAGCAGGAAATCCGGGACAGGGGCTTACAATGAGCAGTTCTTC.

This clonotype was seen more than once but under ten times. The gene calls are TRBV11-1 and TRBJ2-1, with TRBD1 matching over 7 bases. V gave up 0 bases and J gave up 4 bases; unmatched junction bases: 15. CDR1 is SGHAT and CDR2 is FQDESV in the germline V gene (reference sequence). This CDR3 contains 19 residues. CDR3 nucleotides: TGTGCCAGCAGCTTAGCGCGCAGGGGGTACTCGGGGAGTTACAATGAGCAGTTCTTC. Protein: CASSLARRGYSGSYNEQFF. Full variable domain (outside the CDR3, taken from reference TRBV11-1 and TRBJ2-1): EAEVAQSPRYKITEKSQAVAFWCDPISGHATLYWYRQILGQGPELLVQFQDESVVDDSQLPKDRFSAERLKGVDSTLKIQPAELGDSAMYLCASSLARRGYSGSYNEQFFGPGTRLTVL.

This clonotype has just a few counts. The chain recombines TRBV20-1 with TRBJ2-7; 8 bases are shared with TRBD1. CDR1 and CDR2 from the germline V gene are DFQATT and SNEGSKA (reference sequence). V trimming: 0 bases; J trimming: 2 bases; junction bases outside the gene matches: 9. The CDR3 is made up of 16 amino acids. The CDR3 coding sequence is TGCAGTGCTAGAGATGCGGGGACAGGTTTAACCTACGAGCAGTACTTC. Its translation is CSARDAGTGLTYEQYF.

Comments on this clonotype: A read error may account for a junction end that differs from germline. The rearrangement links TRBV11-2 to TRBJ2-2; 8 bases line up with TRBD1. The germline CDR1 and CDR2 sequences are SGHAT and FQNNGV. This CDR3 contains 15 residues. The CDR3 reads CASCFTRQGSGELFF. The CDR3 nucleotides read TGTGCCAGCTGCTTCACTCGACAGGGGTCCGGGGAGCTGTTTTTT.

V and J are TRBV4-3 and TRBJ2-1; D remains ambiguous. The CDR3 sequence is 15 residues long. Germline-derived CDR1 and CDR2 are LGHNA and YSLEER. V was clipped by 3 bases and J by 8 bases, with 17 bases between them. The DNA for the CDR3 is TGCGCCAGCAGCCACCTTGTCGGGCCTGGGCATGAGCAGTTCTTC. This codes for CASSHLVGPGHEQFF.

This clonotype has just a few counts. The genes are TRBV11-1 and TRBJ2-1; 11 nucleotides agree with TRBD2. Germline trimming cut 6 bases from V and 9 bases from J; bases unmatched to any gene: 10. The length of the CDR3 is 15 residues. Germline V gene sequence: CDR1 SGHAT, CDR2 FQDESV (reference sequence). The CDR3: CASRDTSGSLFEQFF. The CDR3 nucleotides are TGTGCCAGCAGGGATACTAGCGGGAGTCTGTTTGAGCAGTTCTTC.

The chain's CDR3 is CASSYNTGGSVEQFF. DNA for the CDR3: TGTGCCAGCAGTTACAACACGGGGGGGAGTGTTGAGCAGTTCTTC. The chain is built from TRBV6-2 or TRBV6-3 and TRBJ2-1; 8 bases fit TRBD2. V trimming: 2 bases; J trimming: 9 bases; junction bases outside the gene matches: 9. Per the germline V gene, CDR1 is MNHEY and CDR2 is SVGEGT. This CDR3 is built from 15 residues.